Listed below are T cell receptor beta chains from one sample, sequenced in a study of shared clonotypes between healthy human individuals. Profiling relied on immunoSEQ multiplex PCR, and the TCRdb table lists in-frame clones only, not all of them. The sample carries roughly 1 million clones, 78% recorded once. Sequencing used memory CD4+ T cells from PBMCs. Receptors originate from a man younger than 35 in good health. Some clones in this sample may be carry-over from other donors' samples. Both conserved end residues are part of each CDR3. A D gene is named only where the DNA matches it firmly. Clone sizes are given selectively: once, few, many, or a class where the clone is expanded.

d_call: TRBD2
clone_size: .
v_call: TRBV10-2
j_call: TRBJ2-7
cdr3_aa: CASSVTSGSYEQYF
cdr3_nt: TGCGCCAGCAGTGTGACTAGCGGCTCCTACGAGCAGTACTTC

d_call: .
clone_size: .
v_call: TRBV6-4
j_call: TRBJ2-5
cdr3_aa: CASRPRETQYF
cdr3_nt: TGTGCCAGCAGGCCCAGAGAGACCCAGTACTTC

d_call: .
clone_size: .
v_call: TRBV5-5
j_call: TRBJ1-2
cdr3_aa: CASSLLGDYYGYTF
cdr3_nt: TGTGCCAGCAGCTTGTTAGGGGACTACTATGGCTACACCTTC

d_call: .
clone_size: .
v_call: TRBV18
j_call: TRBJ1-4
cdr3_aa: CASHPPGGSGEKLFF
cdr3_nt: TGTGCCAGCCATCCCCCCGGGGGGTCCGGGGAAAAACTGTTTTTT

d_call: TRBD1
clone_size: .
v_call: TRBV7-2
j_call: TRBJ1-5
cdr3_aa: CASSQRQGDLWSNQPQHF
cdr3_nt: TGTGCCAGCAGCCAGAGACAGGGTGACCTTTGGAGCAATCAGCCCCAGCATTTT

d_call: TRBD2
clone_size: many
v_call: TRBV7-2
j_call: TRBJ2-5
cdr3_aa: CASSYVAGVQETQYF
cdr3_nt: TGTGCCAGCAGCTACGTAGCGGGAGTACAAGAGACCCAGTACTTC

d_call: TRBD2
clone_size: .
v_call: TRBV28
j_call: TRBJ2-7
cdr3_aa: CASSSPGRDRYEQYF
cdr3_nt: TGTGCCAGCAGTTCCCCCGGGAGGGATCGATACGAGCAGTACTTC

d_call: .
clone_size: .
v_call: TRBV28
j_call: TRBJ2-5
cdr3_aa: CASSLPYRVETQYF
cdr3_nt: TGTGCCAGCAGTCTACCATACAGGGTTGAGACCCAGTACTTC

d_call: .
clone_size: once
v_call: TRBV28
j_call: TRBJ2-2
cdr3_aa: CASRDLVNTGELFF
cdr3_nt: TGTGCCAGCAGGGATCTAGTGAACACCGGGGAGCTGTTTTTT

d_call: .
clone_size: once
v_call: TRBV7-6
j_call: TRBJ2-1
cdr3_aa: CASSPLGTEWNEQFF
cdr3_nt: TGTGCCAGCAGCCCCCTTGGGACGGAATGGAATGAGCAGTTCTTC

d_call: .
clone_size: .
v_call: TRBV5-4
j_call: TRBJ1-1
cdr3_aa: CASSLAGLGNTEAFF
cdr3_nt: TGTGCCAGCAGCTTGGCCGGGCTCGGGAACACTGAAGCTTTCTTT

d_call: TRBD1
clone_size: .
v_call: TRBV15
j_call: TRBJ1-1
cdr3_aa: CATSRAYTGGTEAFF
cdr3_nt: TGTGCCACCAGCAGAGCTTATACAGGGGGCACTGAAGCTTTCTTT

d_call: .
clone_size: .
v_call: TRBV6-5
j_call: TRBJ2-1
cdr3_aa: CASSYSGGPEQFF
cdr3_nt: TGTGCCAGCAGTTACTCAGGGGGTCCTGAGCAGTTCTTC

d_call: .
clone_size: .
v_call: TRBV5-8
j_call: TRBJ1-5
cdr3_aa: CASSLDPTRGNQPQHF
cdr3_nt: TGTGCCAGCAGCTTGGATCCGACGCGGGGCAATCAGCCCCAGCATTTT

d_call: .
clone_size: .
v_call: TRBV18
j_call: TRBJ1-5
cdr3_aa: CASSPRAGRNQPQHF
cdr3_nt: TGTGCCAGCTCACCAAGGGCAGGGCGCAATCAGCCCCAGCATTTT

d_call: .
clone_size: .
v_call: TRBV5-4
j_call: TRBJ1-1
cdr3_aa: CASSLSGGRVLNTEAFF
cdr3_nt: TGTGCCAGCAGCTTGTCTGGGGGGCGGGTTTTGAACACTGAAGCTTTCTTT

d_call: .
clone_size: .
v_call: TRBV4-1
j_call: TRBJ2-3
cdr3_aa: CASSGSSRNTQYF
cdr3_nt: TGCGCCAGCAGCGGTAGCTCAAGGAATACGCAGTATTTT

d_call: .
clone_size: many
v_call: TRBV5-1
j_call: TRBJ1-2
cdr3_aa: CASSLDRVYGYTF
cdr3_nt: TGCGCCAGCAGCTTGGACAGGGTCTATGGCTACACCTTC

d_call: .
clone_size: .
v_call: TRBV19
j_call: TRBJ2-3
cdr3_aa: CASSIERGDTQYF
cdr3_nt: TGTGCCAGTAGTATCGAACGGGGAGATACGCAGTATTTT

d_call: .
clone_size: .
v_call: TRBV30
j_call: TRBJ2-5
cdr3_aa: CAWALETQYF
cdr3_nt: TGTGCCTGGGCCCTAGAGACCCAGTACTTC

d_call: TRBD1
clone_size: .
v_call: TRBV27
j_call: TRBJ2-7
cdr3_aa: CASRRTGLAYEQYF
cdr3_nt: TGTGCCAGCAGGCGGACAGGCTTAGCCTACGAGCAGTACTTC

d_call: TRBD2
clone_size: .
v_call: TRBV5-4
j_call: TRBJ2-7
cdr3_aa: CASSSRDGTSDSYEQYF
cdr3_nt: TGTGCCAGCAGCTCCCGGGATGGGACTAGCGACTCCTACGAGCAGTACTTC

d_call: .
clone_size: .
v_call: TRBV5-1
j_call: TRBJ1-2
cdr3_aa: CASSLGKNYGYTF
cdr3_nt: TGCGCCAGCAGCTTGGGGAAAAACTATGGCTACACCTTC

d_call: .
clone_size: .
v_call: TRBV18
j_call: TRBJ1-4
cdr3_aa: CASSPAGLGEKLFF
cdr3_nt: TGTGCCAGCTCACCAGCAGGCCTTGGAGAAAAACTGTTTTTT